The clone carrying this T cell receptor (beta chain) was detected many times. From the reads, TCRdb called clonotypes with MiXCR, one entry per CDR3 protein. The sample has fewer than 300,000 distinct CDR3 sequences; about 23% are singletons. The data belong to a study of T cell repertoires in cytomegalovirus infection. Germline assignment: CDR1 SGHTA and CDR2 FQGNSA. V shed 1 base and J shed 4 bases, with 7 bases lying between them. This CDR3 is built from 13 residues. Material: PBMCs. This chain joins TRBV7-2 and TRBJ2-5, with D perhaps TRBD2 (6 bases). This sequence was found in a human donor in good health (CMV status not recorded). Some clones in this sample may be carry-over from other donors' samples. CDR3: CASSLVGGETQYF. The CDR3 DNA sequence: TGTGCCAGCAGCTTAGTGGGGGGAGAGACCCAGTACTTC.